The 29 T cell receptor beta chains reported below all come from one sample, sequenced in a study of response to subunit inactivated influenza vaccine. TCRdb independently ran MiXCR on the RT-PCR reads; one entry per CDR3 protein. The table lists around 470,000 distinct CDR3 sequences, more than 7% of them singletons. The material sequenced was PBMCs from blood, taken about 23 months after vaccination. Receptors originate from a man aged 50 to 69 who received an inactivated influenza vaccine.

This clonotype was recorded many times. This rearrangement joins TRBV7-6 to TRBJ1-1; 8 bases are a match to TRBD1. Trimming removed 1 base from V and 7 bases from J; junction bases left unmatched: 5. Germline V gene data show CDR1 as SGHVS and CDR2 as FNYEAQ. The CDR3 totals 14 residues. The CDR3 sequence is CASSLGLGTGEAFF. The CDR3 coding sequence is TGTGCCAGCAGCTTAGGATTGGGGACAGGTGAAGCTTTCTTT.

J is TRBJ1-1 and V is TRBV13, with a possible D match to TRBD1 (5 bases). Germline lookup yields CDR1 PRHDT and CDR2 FYEKMQ (reference sequence). V dropped 5 bases and J dropped 11 bases, with 18 bases sitting between them. The CDR3 contains 13 residues. The DNA of the CDR3 is TGTGCCAGCAGCGCGGGACTTTCCCCGGAGGCTTTCTTT. Translation: CASSAGLSPEAFF.

The V call is TRBV15, the J call TRBJ2-7, with 9 bases lining up with TRBD1. Germline CDR1 reads LNHNV; CDR2 reads YYDKDF (reference sequence). Trimming removed 5 bases from V and 5 bases from J; junction bases left unmatched: 7. The CDR3 is made up of 14 amino acids. This chain's CDR3 is CATSPGQGVDEQYF. In nucleotides, the CDR3 is TGTGCCACCAGCCCGGGACAGGGCGTCGACGAGCAGTACTTC.

This clonotype was observed a few times. The gene calls are TRBV3-1 and TRBJ2-7, with D possibly matching TRBD2 (6 bases). The V end was cut by 4 bases, the J end by 0 bases, with 16 bases between. The CDR3 runs to 16 residues. Germline CDR1 LGHDT, CDR2 YNNKEL (reference sequence). In nucleotides, the CDR3 is TGTGCCAGCAGCCGGGGGGAGGCGGGCCTCTCCTACGAGCAGTACTTC. Protein: CASSRGEAGLSYEQYF.

J is TRBJ2-1 and V is TRBV25-1; 8 bases are shared with TRBD2. Germline assignment: CDR1 MGHDK and CDR2 SYGVNS. With 3 bases clipped from V and 10 bases from J, the junction kept 23 bases outside the gene matches. There are 19 residues in the CDR3. The CDR3 DNA sequence: TGTGCCAGCAGTGACTCGTATTCCATTAGCGGGACCTACCTTCGAGAGCAGTTCTTC. Residues: CASSDSYSISGTYLREQFF. Drawing the rest from reference TRBV25-1 and TRBJ2-1, the complete variable domain is EADIYQTPRYLVIGTGKKITLECSQTMGHDKMYWYQQDPGMELHLIHYSYGVNSTEKGDLSSESTVSRIRTEHFPLTLESARPSHTSQYLCASSDSYSISGTYLREQFFGPGTRLTVL.

This clonotype came up many times. The chain joins TRBV7-8 to TRBJ1-2, with D uncertain. The length of the CDR3 is 17 residues. Trimming took off 0 bases at V and 1 base at J, with 15 bases between the two ends. Germline V gene sequence: CDR1 SGHVS, CDR2 FQNEAQ. Here the CDR3 DNA reads TGTGCCAGCAGCTTAGCGAGGCACCGCCTGAGTAACTATGGCTACACCTTC. This gives the protein CASSLARHRLSNYGYTF.

The chain has TRBV12-3 or TRBV12-4 and TRBJ2-7; unclear D gene. The CDR3 runs to 15 residues. V was shortened by 3 bases and J by 0 bases, with 12 bases between the two germline ends. CDR3 protein: CASSFFGGRSYEQYF. The CDR3, as DNA: TGTGCCAGCAGTTTCTTCGGCGGTCGCTCCTACGAGCAGTACTTC.

This clonotype was observed many times. The chain uses TRBV5-1 and TRBJ2-5; D possibly corresponds to TRBD2 (6 bases). This CDR3 contains 14 residues. Germline V CDR1 and CDR2: SGHRS, YFSETQ. The V gene lost 5 bases and the J gene lost 1 base, with 12 bases spanning the gap. CDR3 in DNA: TGCGCCAGCAGTAGCGGCCAGGGCCAAGAGACCCAGTACTTC. This codes for CASSSGQGQETQYF.

This clonotype was counted a few times. The V gene is TRBV12-3 or TRBV12-4, the J gene TRBJ1-5; D uncertain. This CDR3 is built from 14 residues. Trimming left V 7 bases short and J 0 bases short, with 10 bases between. In DNA form, the CDR3 reads TGTGCCAGCAAGCGAGATCATAGCAATCAGCCCCAGCATTTT. Translation: CASKRDHSNQPQHF.

This chain links TRBV9 with TRBJ2-5; D gene ambiguous. V lost 0 bases and J lost 0, with 6 bases in between. The CDR3 consists of 14 residues. The germline CDR1 and CDR2 sequences are SGDLS and YYNGEE. In DNA, the CDR3 is TGTGCCAGCAGCGTAGATTCAAACCAAGAGACCCAGTACTTC. Amino acids: CASSVDSNQETQYF.

Regarding this clonotype: Lacking the conserved final phenylalanine or tryptophan, this CDR3 likely reflects a read error. The chain couples TRBV4-2 to TRBJ2-3, with D possibly being TRBD2 (6 bases). The V end was cut by 0 bases, the J end by 5 bases, with 21 bases between. The CDR3 runs to 18 residues. Germline V gene sequence: CDR1 LGHNA, CDR2 YNFKEQ. The CDR3 sequence: CASSQDLGRGLDGDTQYY. In DNA, the CDR3 is TGTGCCAGCAGCCAAGATCTAGGGCGGGGTCTAGATGGAGATACGCAGTATTAT.

This clonotype came up a few times. The chain is built from TRBV7-2 and TRBJ1-1; 7 positions agree with TRBD1. Germline assignment: CDR1 SGHTA and CDR2 FQGNSA. V was pared by 3 bases and J by 0 bases, with 7 bases of the junction left unmatched. This CDR3 is built from 16 residues. CDR3 sequence reads: CASSFGGGVMNTEAFF. CDR3 bases: TGTGCCAGCAGCTTCGGAGGGGGCGTCATGAACACTGAAGCTTTCTTT.

The rearrangement uses TRBV11-2 and TRBJ1-5; D is uncertain. This CDR3 has 15 residues. Germline loops: CDR1 SGHAT, CDR2 FQNNGV. Deletions cut 2 bases from V and 1 base from J, with 9 bases between. The CDR3 nucleotides read TGTGCCAGCAGCTTAACGGCCCTAAGCAATCAGCCCCAGCATTTT. Amino acids: CASSLTALSNQPQHF.

The rearrangement uses TRBV15 and TRBJ2-7; 9 bases are shared with TRBD1. The CDR3 contains 16 residues. Germline CDR1 is LNHNV and CDR2 is YYDKDF (reference sequence). V was clipped by 1 base and J by 1 base; unmatched bases: 5. CDR3 sequence reads: CATSRAAGQGSYEQYF. The CDR3 DNA is TGTGCCACCAGCAGAGCAGCCGGACAGGGGTCCTACGAGCAGTACTTC.

The chain links TRBV10-3 to TRBJ2-3; 8 bases are a match to TRBD2. With V trimmed by 10 bases and J by 6 bases, 21 bases remained unmatched. Germline V CDR1 and CDR2: ENHRY, SYGVKD. This CDR3 comprises 17 residues. The CDR3 loop reads CATGRGVLTGVSDTQYF. The CDR3 region has the DNA TGTGCCACCGGGCGGGGGGTTTTGACGGGGGTGTCGGATACGCAGTATTTT.

The rearrangement joins TRBV5-1 to TRBJ2-7; 7 positions agree with TRBD1. V lost 4 bases and J lost 6; bases outside the gene matches: 16. The CDR3 spans 16 residues. The germline gives CDR1 SGHRS, CDR2 YFSETQ. The CDR3 DNA reads as TGCGCCAGCAGCCCCGAACAGGGGCCCCGTTCTACCGAGCAGTACTTC. It translates to CASSPEQGPRSTEQYF. The complete variable domain, with remaining parts taken from reference TRBV5-1 and TRBJ2-7, reads KAGVTQTPRYLIKTRGQQVTLSCSPISGHRSVSWYQQTPGQGLQFLFEYFSETQRNKGNFPGRFSGRQFSNSRSEMNVSTLELGDSALYLCASSPEQGPRSTEQYFGPGTRLTVT.

In regard to this clonotype: Being one base from a much bigger clone, this may be a read error. The CDR3 DNA is TGCAGTGCGAGGACTAGCGTGTACAATGAGCAGTTCTTC. Translating it yields CSARTSVYNEQFF. The gene calls are TRBV20-1 and TRBJ2-1, with 9 nucleotides matching TRBD2. Trimming took 6 bases from V and 4 from J; bases not matched to a gene: 4. Looked up from germline, CDR1 is DFQATT and CDR2 is SNEGSKA (reference sequence). There are 13 residues in the CDR3.

This clonotype was detected many times. The chain links TRBV6-2 or TRBV6-3 to TRBJ1-6; 7 bases match TRBD1. This CDR3 region has 15 residues. Germline V lookup: CDR1 MNHEY, CDR2 SVGEGT. The V and J ends lost 4 bases and 8 bases, in that order; junction bases with no gene match: 8. The CDR3 DNA is TGTGCCAGCAGTTCTCGAGGACAGGACGATTCACCCCTCCACTTT. It is translated as CASSSRGQDDSPLHF.

This chain uses TRBV4-1 with TRBJ1-4; D possibly corresponds to TRBD1 (5 bases). V dropped 3 bases and J dropped 0 bases, with 17 bases sitting between them. This CDR3 is built from 18 residues. CDR1 is MGHRA, CDR2 YSYEKL, per germline. This CDR3 reads CASSQDITLDATNEKLFF. CDR3 nucleotide sequence: TGCGCCAGCAGCCAGGACATAACCCTCGATGCAACTAATGAAAAACTGTTTTTT.

At least ten counts were recorded for this clonotype. The rearrangement uses TRBV12-3 or TRBV12-4 and TRBJ2-4; 7 nucleotides align to TRBD2. After removal of 3 bases from V and 2 bases from J, the junction contained 1 base not matched to a gene. CDR3 length: 14 residues. CDR3 nucleotide sequence: TGTGCCAGCAGTTTCGGGGGGACCAAAAACATTCAGTACTTC. Translating gives CASSFGGTKNIQYF.

The V gene is TRBV20-1, the J gene TRBJ2-5; TRBD2 matches 9 bases. The CDR3 consists of 16 residues. CDR1 is DFQATT, CDR2 SNEGSKA, per germline (reference sequence). The ends lost 5 bases at V and 5 bases at J; junction bases unmatched: 15. In nucleotides, the CDR3 is TGCAGTGCTCAAACGGGACTAGCAGCCCTCGGGGAGACCCAGTACTTC. It codes for CSAQTGLAALGETQYF.

This clonotype was detected only a few times. The genes are TRBV27 and TRBJ1-2; 7 bases are a match to TRBD1. Losses at the gene ends were 4 bases for V and 0 bases for J; bases not matched to a gene: 8. The CDR3 has 16 amino acids. Germline CDR1 and CDR2: MNHEY and SMNVEV (reference sequence). As DNA, the CDR3 is TGTGCCAGCAGTTCGAGGGGACAGCGAGCTAACTATGGCTACACCTTC. Translating it yields CASSSRGQRANYGYTF.

In this sample, this clonotype turned up many times. CDR3 DNA: TGTGCCAGCAGCTTAGGTCAACCCTACGAGCAGTACTTC. This codes for CASSLGQPYEQYF. The chain links TRBV11-2 to TRBJ2-7, with D hard to call. The germline gives CDR1 SGHAT, CDR2 FQNNGV. Trimming removed 1 base at V and 2 bases at J, with 6 bases between. There are 13 residues in the CDR3. Based on the CDR3 plus reference TRBV11-2 and TRBJ2-7, the full variable domain is EAGVAQSPRYKIIEKRQSVAFWCNPISGHATLYWYQQILGQGPKLLIQFQNNGVVDDSQLPKDRFSAERLKGVDSTLKIQPAKLEDSAVYLCASSLGQPYEQYFGPGTRLTVT.

This clonotype turned up a few times. This sequence joins TRBV10-3 and TRBJ2-2, with TRBD1 identical over 10 bases. CDR3 length: 16 residues. Germline lookup yields CDR1 ENHRY and CDR2 SYGVKD. J lost 0 bases, V lost 4 bases, and 2 bases had no gene match. The CDR3 DNA sequence: TGTGCCATCAGTGGGACAGGGGGTTCGAACACCGGGGAGCTGTTTTTT. Translation gives CAISGTGGSNTGELFF.

This clonotype was observed a few times. This chain connects TRBV5-5 to TRBJ2-1, with a weak D call TRBD1 (5 bases). CDR1 and CDR2 from the germline V gene are SGHKS and YYEKEE (reference sequence). The CDR3 has 15 amino acids. V dropped 0 bases and J dropped 5 bases, with 12 bases sitting between them. The CDR3, as DNA: TGTGCCAGCAGCTTGGCGGCAGGGTCTAACAATGAGCAGTTCTTC. It translates to CASSLAAGSNNEQFF.

This chain uses TRBV3-1 with TRBJ1-1; D is unresolved. Germline values: CDR1 LGHDT, CDR2 YNNKEL (reference sequence). This CDR3 contains 15 residues. Trimming shortened V by 2 bases and J by 0 bases, and 10 bases separated the two germline ends. CDR3: CASSQSRILNTEAFF. The CDR3 DNA reads TGTGCCAGCAGCCAATCCAGGATTCTGAACACTGAAGCTTTCTTT.

The chain recombines TRBV4-2 with TRBJ2-7; 10 nucleotides line up with TRBD2. This CDR3 is 16 amino acids long. Trimming cost V 1 base and J 5 bases; bases outside gene matches: 8. Germline V lookup: CDR1 LGHNA, CDR2 YNFKEQ. The CDR3 coding sequence is TGTGCCAGCAGCCAAGGTGCTAGCGGGAGTCTCGACGAGCAGTACTTC. Encoded protein: CASSQGASGSLDEQYF.

The rearrangement uses TRBV4-2 and TRBJ2-5; TRBD2 agrees at 13 bases. Germline-derived CDR1 and CDR2 are LGHNA and YNFKEQ. The CDR3 totals 16 residues. V lost 3 bases and J lost 4; bases outside the gene matches: 5. Written as DNA, the CDR3 is TGTGCCAGCAGCCATTGGACTAGCGGGAGTCCAGAGACCCAGTACTTC. This gives the protein CASSHWTSGSPETQYF.

This clonotype was counted a few times. The V call is TRBV10-3, the J call TRBJ2-3; D tentatively reads TRBD1 or TRBD2 (5 bases each). Trimming left V 6 bases short and J 1 base short, with 14 bases between. Germline CDR1 and CDR2: ENHRY and SYGVKD. This CDR3 is 15 amino acids long. CDR3 nucleotides: TGTGCCATCAGATCCCGGGACCTGGGCACAGATACGCAGTATTTT. Its translation: CAIRSRDLGTDTQYF.